The next 19 T cell receptor beta chains were all read from a single sample in a study of spatial heterogeneity in lung cancer. In TCRdb, the 5' RACE reads were re-called with MiXCR into one record per CDR3 protein. The sample shows some 7,700 distinct CDR3 sequences, less than 20% of them seen only once. The sample's time point: sample taken at primary tumor resection. Sequences were derived from normal lung tissue next to the tumor, sampled at surgery. The source is a male donor with early-stage non-small cell lung cancer.

Sample share makes this clonotype medium-sized. The CDR3 loop is CATSYRDEQFF. CDR3 bases: TGTGCCACCAGTTACAGAGATGAGCAGTTCTTC. The V gene is TRBV24-1, the J gene TRBJ2-1, with D unclear. Between the trimmed V and J ends, which lost 6 bases and 8 bases, there was a span of 7 bases. The CDR3 sequence is 11 residues long. CDR1 KGHDR and CDR2 SFDVKD come from the germline V gene.

This clonotype was detected many times. V usage is TRBV5-1 and J usage is TRBJ2-6, with D unresolved. The V gene's germline CDR1 is SGHRS and CDR2 YFSETQ. The CDR3 spans 18 residues. V shed 0 bases and J shed 3 bases, with 16 bases lying between them. The CDR3 reads CASSLGPVEADGANVLTF. The CDR3 DNA is TGCGCCAGCAGCTTGGGTCCGGTAGAGGCCGATGGGGCCAACGTCCTGACTTTC.

This clonotype was counted only a few times. The V and J genes are TRBV2 and TRBJ2-3; D not certain. The CDR3 loop spans 13 amino acids. Between the trimmed V and J ends, which lost 7 bases and 0 bases, there was a span of 8 bases. In germline, CDR1 is SNHLY, CDR2 FYNNEI. CDR3 bases: TGTGCCAGCAACCGACCGAGCACAGATACGCAGTATTTT. It yields the protein CASNRPSTDTQYF.

A few counts support this clonotype. The chain is built from TRBV5-1 and TRBJ2-5, with D possibly matching TRBD1 (6 bases). The CDR3 spans 14 residues. Trimming cost V 5 bases and J 3 bases, with 14 bases left between them. CDR1 and CDR2 from the germline V gene are SGHRS and YFSETQ. The CDR3 DNA is TGCGCCAGCAGACAACAGGGTCCAAAAGAGACCCAGTACTTC. Protein: CASRQQGPKETQYF.

Relative to its sample, this clonotype is medium-sized. The genes are TRBV7-9 and TRBJ2-7, with TRBD2 matching over 10 bases. CDR1 and CDR2 from the germline V gene are SEHNR and FQNEAQ (reference sequence). Unmatched junction bases numbered 6, after V lost 1 base and J lost 3 bases. The CDR3 contains 16 residues. This chain's CDR3 is CASSLGSGLADYEQYF. The CDR3 DNA sequence: TGTGCCAGCAGCTTAGGGTCAGGACTAGCGGACTACGAGCAGTACTTC.

This clonotype appeared a few times. V and J are TRBV5-1 and TRBJ1-2; no clear D. The CDR3 has 14 residues. The ends were cut back, 7 bases at V and 5 bases at J, with 18 bases in the middle. Germline assignment: CDR1 SGHRS and CDR2 YFSETQ. The CDR3 sequence is CASGGEQSGYGYTF. CDR3 coding DNA: TGCGCCAGCGGCGGGGAGCAAAGCGGGTATGGCTACACCTTC.

The chain joins TRBV9 to TRBJ2-5, with D unclear. The germline V gene has CDR1 SGDLS and CDR2 YYNGEE. The CDR3 length is 14 residues. Trimming left V 4 bases short and J 2 bases short, with 12 bases between. CDR3 in amino acids: CASSPTTLQETQYF. CDR3 nucleotide sequence: TGTGCCAGCAGCCCGACGACACTACAAGAGACCCAGTACTTC. Full variable domain (remainder filled in from reference TRBV9 and TRBJ2-5): DSGVTQTPKHLITATGQRVTLRCSPRSGDLSVYWYQQSLDQGLQFLIQYYNGEERAKGNILERFSAQQFPDLHSELNLSSLELGDSALYFCASSPTTLQETQYFGPGTRLLVL.

This clonotype appeared many times. The rearrangement joins TRBV5-1 to TRBJ1-2; a possible D gene is TRBD1 (6 bases). Germline V gene data show CDR1 as SGHRS and CDR2 as YFSETQ. V lost 2 bases and J lost 5, with 16 bases in between. There are 15 residues in the CDR3. The CDR3 DNA reads TGCGCCAGCAGCTTAGACAGGAGGGCCGGGTATGGCTACACCTTC. This sequence encodes CASSLDRRAGYGYTF.

The chain links TRBV6-5 to TRBJ2-2, with D perhaps given as TRBD1 or TRBD2 (5 bases each). The CDR3 runs 14 residues. The V and J ends lost 7 bases and 1 base respectively, with 10 bases between them. The germline CDR1 and CDR2 sequences are MNHEY and SVGAGI. Here the CDR3 reads CASMWGRNTGELFF. The CDR3 coding sequence is TGTGCCAGCATGTGGGGGAGGAACACCGGGGAGCTGTTTTTT.

This clonotype was counted many times. The genes are TRBV12-3 or TRBV12-4 and TRBJ2-1; D gene uncertain. V lost 4 bases, J lost 6 bases, and 7 bases lay in between. The CDR3 has 12 residues. CDR3 nucleotide sequence: TGTGCCAGCAGTTCCGGCCCCAATGAGCAGTTCTTC. It translates to CASSSGPNEQFF.

This clonotype was seen at least ten times. The CDR3 DNA is TGTGCCAGCAGCCTCGATAGCGGGGCGTACAATGAGCAGTTCTTC. The encoded protein is CASSLDSGAYNEQFF. The chain is built from TRBV5-4 and TRBJ2-1, with 8 bases fitting TRBD2. The CDR3 consists of 15 residues. The V and J ends lost 4 bases and 4 bases, in that order; junction bases with no gene match: 7. Germline V gene sequence: CDR1 SGHNT, CDR2 YYREEE (reference sequence).

In its sample, this clonotype is medium-sized. The J gene is TRBJ2-3, the V gene TRBV7-2; possible D gene TRBD2, 5 bases. The CDR3 covers 16 residues. CDR1 and CDR2 from the germline V gene are SGHTA and FQGNSA. Trimming shortened V by 4 bases and J by 3 bases, and 17 bases separated the two germline ends. CDR3 region: CASSSTGSGKTDTQYF. In DNA, the CDR3 is TGTGCCAGCAGCTCTACGGGGAGCGGAAAAACAGATACGCAGTATTTT.

The table lists this clonotype with a few counts. The V call is TRBV28, the J call TRBJ1-5; 8 bases are a match to TRBD1. The V gene's germline CDR1 is MDHEN and CDR2 SYDVKM. The CDR3 length is 15 residues. J was trimmed by 4 bases and V by 5 bases; bases with no gene match: 7. CDR3 residues: CASSVAGTGNQPQHF. CDR3 sequence (DNA): TGTGCCAGCAGTGTGGCCGGGACAGGAAATCAGCCCCAGCATTTT.

The chain couples TRBV12-3 or TRBV12-4 to TRBJ2-2, with 7 bases identical to TRBD1. The CDR3 is 14 residues long. V shed 6 bases, J shed 3 bases, and the junction held 4 bases outside the gene matches. CDR3 protein: CASSKQGYTGELFF. Here the CDR3 DNA reads TGTGCCAGCAGCAAACAGGGGTACACCGGGGAGCTGTTTTTT.

This sequence joins TRBV9 and TRBJ1-1; 7 bases fit TRBD1. Trimming took 2 bases from V and 3 from J; bases not matched to a gene: 1. CDR3 length: 13 residues. CDR1 is SGDLS, CDR2 YYNGEE, per germline. The CDR3 sequence: CASSVQGDTEAFF. The CDR3 bases are TGTGCCAGCAGCGTTCAGGGGGACACTGAAGCTTTCTTT.

This clonotype was picked up many times. The chain joins TRBV6-1 to TRBJ2-7; TRBD1 agrees at 10 bases. V lost 6 bases to trimming and J lost 5 bases; unmatched junction nucleotides: 10. The germline V gene encodes CDR1 MNHNS and CDR2 SASEGT. The CDR3 length is 15 residues. CDR3 DNA: TGTGCCAGCAGCCACGACAGGGGGCGCGCCCACGAGCAGTACTTC. It codes for CASSHDRGRAHEQYF.

The chain links TRBV27 to TRBJ2-5, with D unresolved. Trimming removed 4 bases at V and 1 base at J, with 4 bases between. Germline V gene lookup returns CDR1 MNHEY and CDR2 SMNVEV (reference sequence). The CDR3 covers 12 residues. The CDR3 coding sequence is TGTGCCAGCAGTTCTTCCCAAGAGACCCAGTACTTC. Translation gives CASSSSQETQYF.

This clonotype was counted ten times or more. This rearrangement joins TRBV7-8 to TRBJ1-1; D not resolved. V was clipped by 3 bases and J by 1 base, with 9 bases between them. The CDR3 length is 14 residues. Germline loops: CDR1 SGHVS, CDR2 FQNEAQ. The CDR3 region is CASSFILGNTEAFF. The CDR3 DNA follows: TGTGCCAGCAGCTTCATTTTGGGGAACACTGAAGCTTTCTTT.

This clonotype is labeled medium-sized. The V and J genes are TRBV7-9 and TRBJ2-1; maybe TRBD2 (6 bases). Germline loops: CDR1 SEHNR, CDR2 FQNEAQ (reference sequence). V lost 2 bases, J lost 9 bases, and 11 bases lay in between. CDR3 length: 13 residues. The CDR3 protein is CASSLWREAEQFF. The DNA of the CDR3 is TGTGCCAGCAGCTTATGGAGGGAGGCTGAGCAGTTCTTC.